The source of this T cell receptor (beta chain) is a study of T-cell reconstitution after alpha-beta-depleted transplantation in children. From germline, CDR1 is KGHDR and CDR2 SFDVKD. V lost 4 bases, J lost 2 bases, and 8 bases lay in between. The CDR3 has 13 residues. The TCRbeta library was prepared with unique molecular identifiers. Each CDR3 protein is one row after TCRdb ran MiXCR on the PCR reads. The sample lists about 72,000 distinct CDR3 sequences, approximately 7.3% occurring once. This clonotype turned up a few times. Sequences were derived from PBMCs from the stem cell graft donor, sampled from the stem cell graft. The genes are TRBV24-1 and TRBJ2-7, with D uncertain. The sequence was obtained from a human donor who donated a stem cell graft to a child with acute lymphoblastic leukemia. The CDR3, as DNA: TGTGCCACCAGTGACCCCGTTACCTACGAGCAGTACTTC. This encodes CATSDPVTYEQYF.